The 19 T cell receptor beta chains below were found in one sample sequenced in a study of tumor-infiltrating lymphocytes in localized non-small cell lung cancer. Assay: immunoSEQ multiplex PCR; the TCRdb copy retains only in-frame clones and omits some. The profile shows approximately 15,000 clones, under 85% of them singletons. The sequenced sample consisted of lung tumor tissue. The receptors derive from a human donor with non-small cell lung cancer.

The chain employs TRBV23-1 and TRBJ2-6; D is uncertain. TRBV23-1 qualifies as an ORF whose function is uncertain. Trimming removed 3 bases from V and 0 bases from J, with 12 bases in between. The CDR3 sequence is 17 residues long. CDR3 DNA: TGCGCCAGCAGTCAGGCCGTATTCAGCTCTGGGGCCAACGTCCTGACTTTC. It yields the protein CASSQAVFSSGANVLTF.

CDR3 residues: CASSDRTGGWYGYTF. CDR3 DNA sequence: TGTGCCAGCAGTGATAGGACAGGGGGCTGGTATGGCTACACCTTC. The genes are TRBV6-1 and TRBJ1-2; 11 bases are a match to TRBD1. CDR1 and CDR2 from the germline V gene are MNHNS and SASEGT. This CDR3 has 15 amino acids. V trimming: 3 bases; J trimming: 5 bases; junction bases outside the gene matches: 5.

This clone is a singleton in its sample. This chain joins TRBV2 and TRBJ2-1; the D is unclear. Germline V gene sequence: CDR1 SNHLY, CDR2 FYNNEI. The V gene lost 6 bases and the J gene lost 3 bases, with 12 bases spanning the gap. The CDR3 has 14 residues. Here the CDR3 reads CASSVLPDYNEQFF. The CDR3 bases are TGTGCCAGCAGCGTCCTCCCCGACTACAATGAGCAGTTCTTC.

The CDR3 DNA sequence: TGTGCCAGCAGCCCTTACGTCAGGGGGGTTGAGGGCTACACCTTC. Protein sequence: CASSPYVRGVEGYTF. The chain combines TRBV5-4 with TRBJ1-2; 7 bases match TRBD1. The CDR3 runs to 15 residues. The V gene end was trimmed by 4 bases and the J gene end by 8 bases; junction bases not matched to a gene: 14. Germline V CDR1 and CDR2: SGHNT, YYREEE (reference sequence). Full variable domain (remainder filled in from reference TRBV5-4 and TRBJ1-2): ETGVTQSPTHLIKTRGQQVTLRCSSQSGHNTVSWYQQALGQGPQFIFQYYREEENGRGNFPPRFSGLQFPNYSSELNVNALELDDSALYLCASSPYVRGVEGYTFGSGTRLTVV.

This clone was observed a few times. The chain uses TRBV28 and TRBJ2-1; a weak D match, TRBD2 (5 bases). CDR1 is MDHEN, CDR2 SYDVKM, per germline. V lost 7 bases, J lost 5 bases, and 12 bases lay in between. The CDR3 extends over 13 amino acids. The DNA of the CDR3 is TGTGCCAGCACACCCCTGGAGGACAATGAGCAGTTCTTC. It encodes CASTPLEDNEQFF.

The chain carries TRBV18 and TRBJ2-7; D ambiguous. The CDR3 consists of 12 residues. Trimming stripped 4 bases from V and 4 bases from J, with 8 bases between. Germline V lookup: CDR1 KGHSH, CDR2 LQKENI. The CDR3 bases are TGTGCCAGCTCACATGACCTGTACGAGCAGTACTTC. Translation: CASSHDLYEQYF. Together with reference TRBV18 and TRBJ2-7, the CDR3 gives the full variable domain: NAGVMQNPRHLVRRRGQEARLRCSPMKGHSHVYWYRQLPEEGLKFMVYLQKENIIDESGMPKERFSAEFPKEGPSILRIQQVVRGDSAAYFCASSHDLYEQYFGPGTRLTVT.

This clone appeared a few times. This chain connects TRBV28 to TRBJ1-5; 7 nucleotides agree with TRBD1. There are 17 residues in the CDR3. J lost 2 bases, V lost 3 bases, and 10 bases had no gene match. CDR1 and CDR2 (germline): MDHEN, SYDVKM. CDR3 region: CASSLLSGGVRNQPQHF. The CDR3 DNA is TGTGCCAGCAGTTTGTTATCAGGGGGGGTACGCAATCAGCCCCAGCATTTT. Based on the CDR3 plus reference TRBV28 and TRBJ1-5, the full variable domain is DVKVTQSSRYLVKRTGEKVFLECVQDMDHENMFWYRQDPGLGLRLIYFSYDVKMKEKGDIPEGYSVSREKKERFSLILESASTNQTSMYLCASSLLSGGVRNQPQHFGDGTRLSIL.

This clone was observed once. This rearrangement joins TRBV5-1 to TRBJ2-1; D possibly corresponds to TRBD1 (6 bases). In germline, CDR1 is SGHRS, CDR2 YFSETQ. This CDR3 has 14 amino acids. Trimming pared 4 bases from V and 1 base from J, leaving 9 bases between. This CDR3 is CASSKGQSYNEQFF. The CDR3 DNA reads as TGCGCCAGCAGCAAAGGACAGTCCTACAATGAGCAGTTCTTC.

This sequence joins TRBV7-2 and TRBJ1-1, with TRBD1 matching 9 bases. The CDR3 is 13 amino acids. Per germline, CDR1 SGHTA and CDR2 FQGNSA. The V gene end was trimmed by 4 bases and the J gene end by 9 bases; junction bases not matched to a gene: 6. Written as DNA, the CDR3 is TGTGCCAGCAGCTCCTCAGGGACAGGGAAAGCTTTCTTT. Translated: CASSSSGTGKAFF.

The table lists this clone with a count of one. The chain carries TRBV7-2 and TRBJ2-3; unclear D gene. The CDR3 length is 11 residues. V was pared by 6 bases and J by 2 bases, with 3 bases between. Germline assignment: CDR1 SGHTA and CDR2 FQGNSA. CDR3 residues: CASRHTDTQYF. In DNA, the CDR3 is TGTGCCAGCAGGCACACAGATACGCAGTATTTT.

The chain couples TRBV5-1 to TRBJ2-5; 9 nucleotides line up with TRBD1. This CDR3 region has 14 residues. With V trimmed by 4 bases and J by 4 bases, 5 bases remained unmatched. CDR1 is SGHRS, CDR2 YFSETQ, per germline. CDR3 in DNA: TGCGCCAGCAGCGCCGGGACAGGGTCAGAGACCCAGTACTTC. Its protein is CASSAGTGSETQYF.

The genes are TRBV28 and TRBJ1-2; possible D gene TRBD1, 5 bases. Between the trimmed V and J ends, which lost 3 bases and 4 bases, there was a span of 18 bases. This CDR3 has 16 amino acids. CDR1 is MDHEN and CDR2 is SYDVKM in the germline V gene. The CDR3 nucleotides are TGTGCCAGCAGTTTCCTTTCTGGCGGGGGTTCCTATGGCTACACCTTC. It specifies CASSFLSGGGSYGYTF.

The chain employs TRBV2 and TRBJ2-2, with D possibly TRBD1 on 6 matching bases. CDR1 and CDR2 from the germline V gene are SNHLY and FYNNEI. V was clipped by 1 base and J by 5 bases, with 14 bases between them. The CDR3 length is 16 residues. CDR3 protein: CASSEGQAGWTGELFF. The DNA for the CDR3 is TGTGCCAGCAGTGAAGGACAGGCTGGATGGACCGGGGAGCTGTTTTTT. The whole variable domain, remainder taken from reference TRBV2 and TRBJ2-2, is EPEVTQTPSHQVTQMGQEVILRCVPISNHLYFYWYRQILGQKVEFLVSFYNNEISEKSEIFDDQFSVERPDGSNFTLKIRSTKLEDSAMYFCASSEGQAGWTGELFFGEGSRLTVL.

DNA of the CDR3: TGTGCCACCAGCGTGCTCGGAGGAGAGACCCAGTACTTC. Translating gives CATSVLGGETQYF. V usage is TRBV15 and J usage is TRBJ2-5; tentatively, D is TRBD2 (5 bases). Germline V gene lookup returns CDR1 LNHNV and CDR2 YYDKDF (reference sequence). Trimming stripped 5 bases from V and 4 bases from J, with 11 bases between. There are 13 residues in the CDR3.

The rearrangement uses TRBV9 and TRBJ1-1; 7 nucleotides align to TRBD1. Germline trimming cut 4 bases from V and 7 bases from J; bases unmatched to any gene: 10. This CDR3 has 14 amino acids. CDR1 and CDR2 from the germline V gene are SGDLS and YYNGEE. The CDR3 spells CASSPGTVRVEAFF. The CDR3 DNA reads as TGTGCCAGCAGCCCAGGGACAGTCAGGGTTGAAGCTTTCTTT.

The chain links TRBV7-9 to TRBJ2-5; D is unresolved. CDR1 is SEHNR, CDR2 FQNEAQ, per germline (reference sequence). V was pared by 2 bases and J by 2 bases, with 21 bases between. This CDR3 has 18 amino acids. CDR3 bases: TGTGCCAGCAGCTTACTTAGAAGCAGTCTTAGCAGTCAAGAGACCCAGTACTTC. This gives the protein CASSLLRSSLSSQETQYF.

Note on this clone: This sample includes further DNA sequences coding for the same CDR3. The gene calls are TRBV7-2 and TRBJ2-3; D is unclear. V lost 2 bases to trimming and J lost 4 bases, with 10 bases between them. CDR3 length equals 14 residues. In germline, CDR1 is SGHTA, CDR2 FQGNSA. The CDR3 DNA sequence: TGTGCCAGCAGCTTATATTCGGGTTCAGATACGCAGTATTTT. It yields the protein CASSLYSGSDTQYF.

Judged by abundance, this clone is medium-sized (0.01 to 0.1%). The DNA of the CDR3 is TGTGCCAGCACCAGACAGGGTATATCTTTTGGGGCCAACGTCCTGACTTTC. This sequence encodes CASTRQGISFGANVLTF. V is TRBV7-8 and J is TRBJ2-6; 7 bases agree with TRBD1. The V segment lost 7 bases and the J segment 3 bases; nucleotides outside the gene matches: 12. CDR1 is SGHVS, CDR2 FQNEAQ, per germline. CDR3 size: 17 residues.

V gene TRBV28 combines with J gene TRBJ1-2; 8 nucleotides line up with TRBD1. The V gene's germline CDR1 is MDHEN and CDR2 SYDVKM. The CDR3 totals 16 residues. J lost 2 bases, V lost 6 bases, and 11 bases had no gene match. As DNA, the CDR3 is TGTGCCAGCAGGATACGGACAGGGCAGGGAAACTATGGCTACACCTTC. Its protein is CASRIRTGQGNYGYTF.